The 16 T cell receptor beta chains reported below all come from one sample, sequenced in a study of identical twins. TCRdb itself ran the 5' RACE reads through MiXCR, one entry per CDR3 protein. The sample carries roughly 1.6 million distinct CDR3 sequences, around 29% recorded once. Source material: cord blood. The receptors here all came from a newborn girl in good health.

In its sample, this clonotype was seen once. This chain connects TRBV27 to TRBJ1-5, with D perhaps matching TRBD1 (6 bases). The ends were cut back, 6 bases at V and 7 bases at J, with 19 bases in the middle. CDR1 and CDR2 (germline): MNHEY, SMNVEV (reference sequence). This CDR3 is built from 15 residues. The DNA of the CDR3 is TGTGCCAGCAGCCAGAGGGTGGGGGCTCGGCAGCCCCAGCATTTT. Its protein product is CASSQRVGARQPQHF.

This clonotype was seen a few times. This rearrangement joins TRBV12-3 or TRBV12-4 to TRBJ2-1; D unresolved. The CDR3 extends over 15 amino acids. The V and J ends lost 7 bases and 3 bases respectively, with 16 bases between them. CDR3 in amino acids: CASTAWGEIYNEQFF. The DNA of the CDR3 is TGTGCCAGCACCGCGTGGGGTGAGATCTACAATGAGCAGTTCTTC.

The gene calls are TRBV13 and TRBJ2-5; the match to TRBD1 covers 7 bases. CDR1 and CDR2 from the germline V gene are PRHDT and FYEKMQ (reference sequence). CDR3 length: 15 amino acids. Trimming cost V 5 bases and J 3 bases; bases outside gene matches: 9. The CDR3 nucleotides are TGTGCCAGCAGCCAAACAGGGGTTGGGAAAGAGACCCAGTACTTC. Translated, it gives CASSQTGVGKETQYF.

Only a few counts were recorded for this clonotype. This sequence joins TRBV12-3 or TRBV12-4 and TRBJ1-2, with a weak D call TRBD1 (5 bases). This CDR3 region has 13 residues. Trimming cost V 6 bases and J 3 bases, with 11 bases left between them. CDR3 in DNA: TGTGCCAGCAGCCCGACAGCTTACTATGGCTACACCTTC. Protein product: CASSPTAYYGYTF.

V is TRBV6-1 and J is TRBJ1-1; 10 bases align to TRBD1. CDR3 size: 15 residues. The trim removed 5 bases at V and 5 bases at J, leaving 8 bases unmatched. Germline assignment: CDR1 MNHNS and CDR2 SASEGT. Written as DNA, the CDR3 is TGTGCCAGCAGTCAGTGGACAGGGGGTCTGACTGAAGCTTTCTTT. Translated: CASSQWTGGLTEAFF.

This sequence joins TRBV21-1 and TRBJ2-7; TRBD2, the table's D call, was not compared with the DNA. TRBV21-1 is shown as a pseudogene. The CDR3 sequence is 16 residues long. The CDR3 DNA follows: TGTGCCAGCCGAGGCCCGGAGCTCGGGATATCCTACGAGCAGTACTTC. Translation: CASRGPELGISYEQYF.

This clonotype turned up a few times. This chain links TRBV5-1 with TRBJ2-7, with 7 positions matching TRBD1. The CDR3 length is 15 residues. Germline lookup yields CDR1 SGHRS and CDR2 YFSETQ. The V segment lost 1 base and the J segment 3 bases; nucleotides outside the gene matches: 7. CDR3 DNA sequence: TGCGCCAGCAGCTTGTCCGGGACAGCCCTCTACGAGCAGTACTTC. This encodes CASSLSGTALYEQYF.

This clonotype came up a few times. The CDR3 reads CATSDLRTSYNEQFF. The CDR3 DNA reads as TGTGCCACCAGTGATTTGCGGACTAGCTACAATGAGCAGTTCTTC. The J gene is TRBJ2-1, the V gene TRBV24-1; 7 bases fit TRBD2. The trim removed 0 bases at V and 3 bases at J, leaving 1 base unmatched. There are 15 residues in the CDR3. Germline V gene sequence: CDR1 KGHDR, CDR2 SFDVKD.

On this clonotype: The junction and the germline gene differ at one end; a read error may be behind it. The chain joins TRBV7-7 to TRBJ2-1, with 10 bases aligning to TRBD2. The CDR3 runs to 18 residues. Germline V gene data show CDR1 as SSHAT and CDR2 as FNYEAQ (reference sequence). This CDR3 is CASSLGGSGGTNYNEQFF. In DNA form, the CDR3 reads TGTGCTAGCAGCTTAGGAGGTAGCGGGGGGACCAACTACAATGAGCAGTTCTTC.

This clonotype was detected only a few times. This chain links TRBV7-9 with TRBJ2-5; D ambiguous. Between the trimmed V and J ends, which lost 4 bases and 5 bases, there was a span of 17 bases. The CDR3 extends over 15 amino acids. Looked up from germline, CDR1 is SEHNR and CDR2 is FQNEAQ (reference sequence). The CDR3 DNA reads TGTGCCAGCAGCTCGAGTTTCATTGCGTGGGAGACCCAGTACTTC. As protein: CASSSSFIAWETQYF.

The chain carries TRBV3-1 and TRBJ2-7, with D tentatively TRBD1 or TRBD2 (6 bases each). The J call is in doubt because the DNA end fits TRBJ2-5 better. Germline CDR1 reads LGHDT; CDR2 reads YNNKEL (reference sequence). The CDR3 covers 16 residues. CDR3 residues: CASSHWRGVFGETQYF. The DNA for the CDR3 is TGTGCCAGCAGCCACTGGAGGGGGGTGTTTGGAGAGACCCAGTACTTC.

The chain employs TRBV7-2 and TRBJ2-6; D is unresolved. The CDR3 contains 19 residues. With 0 bases removed from V and 4 bases from J, the gap between germline ends came to 19 bases. Per germline, CDR1 SGHTA and CDR2 FQGNSA. CDR3 nucleotide sequence: TGTGCCAGCAGCTTAGCGCTGCGTCTAAGGTCGCCCGGGGCCAACGTCCTGACTTTC. Its translation: CASSLALRLRSPGANVLTF.

This clonotype came up a few times. The CDR3 reads CASSLGLAGSWETQYF. Here the CDR3 DNA reads TGTGCCAGCAGCCTCGGACTAGCGGGGTCATGGGAGACCCAGTACTTC. This chain links TRBV13 with TRBJ2-5, with TRBD2 matching over 12 bases. There are 16 residues in the CDR3. The V and J ends lost 5 bases and 5 bases, in that order; junction bases with no gene match: 9. Germline assignment: CDR1 PRHDT and CDR2 FYEKMQ (reference sequence). Based on the CDR3 plus reference TRBV13 and TRBJ2-5, the full variable domain is AAGVIQSPRHLIKEKRETATLKCYPIPRHDTVYWYQQGPGQDPQFLISFYEKMQSDKGSIPDRFSAQQFSDYHSELNMSSLELGDSALYFCASSLGLAGSWETQYFGPGTRLLVL.

This chain uses TRBV12-1 with TRBJ1-4. TRBV12-1 is a known pseudogene. The CDR3 contains 17 residues. The CDR3: CASSASSRTWTNEKLFF. CDR3 DNA: TGTGCCAGCAGCGCTTCGTCGAGGACTTGGACTAATGAAAAACTGTTTTTT.

This clonotype has more than one count but fewer than ten. V usage is TRBV20-1 and J usage is TRBJ2-3; TRBD2 matches at 12 bases. J gave up 0 bases and V 3 bases, and 4 bases lay outside the gene matches. The CDR3 contains 16 residues. Germline CDR1 DFQATT, CDR2 SNEGSKA (reference sequence). The CDR3 is CSARRLAGASTDTQYF. The CDR3 bases are TGCAGTGCTAGGAGACTAGCGGGGGCTAGCACAGATACGCAGTATTTT.

This clonotype was counted at least ten times. The chain recombines TRBV20-1 with TRBJ2-3, with D perhaps matching TRBD1 (5 bases). V was cut by 3 bases and J by 0 bases, with 13 bases left in between. The CDR3 contains 15 residues. Germline CDR1 DFQATT, CDR2 SNEGSKA (reference sequence). CDR3 coding DNA: TGCAGTGCTAGTGGAGACAGCCCTAGCACAGATACGCAGTATTTT. Its protein is CSASGDSPSTDTQYF.